Each of the 30 T cell receptor beta chains below was sequenced from the same sample in a study of regulatory T cells in long-lasting Graves disease. Building of the TCR beta libraries involved iRepertoire HTBI primers and Arm-PCR of CDR3 regions. TCRdb re-derived calls from the multiplex PCR reads in MiXCR, one entry per CDR3 protein. The sample holds under 350,000 distinct CDR3 sequences; roughly a fifth are singletons and the top ten take around three fifths. Noted time point: persistent/refractory GD, antithyroid drugs over 5 years with positive TRAb. RNA isolated from PBMCs was used to make the TCR library. The sequences come from peripheral blood mononuclear cells (PBMCs), collected when the disease was refractory, from a patient treated with antithyroid drugs. The receptors were gathered from a female donor with Graves disease.

The chain is built from TRBV2 and TRBJ1-4, with TRBD1 as a possible D gene (6 bases). V lost 8 bases and J lost 8, with 21 bases in between. Germline V gives CDR1 SNHLY, CDR2 FYNNEI. The CDR3 sequence is 15 residues long. DNA for the CDR3: TGTGCCAGCGCTAGTCGACAGGCTTACAGAGAAAAACTGTTTTTT. Translating it yields CASASRQAYREKLFF.

This clonotype appeared many times. The V call is TRBV6-1, the J call TRBJ1-5, with D tentatively TRBD1 (6 bases). V dropped 7 bases and J dropped 0 bases, with 10 bases sitting between them. Looked up from germline, CDR1 is MNHNS and CDR2 is SASEGT. The CDR3 length is 14 residues. CDR3 DNA sequence: TGTGCCAGCAACAGGGACGATAGCAATCAGCCCCAGCATTTT. This sequence encodes CASNRDDSNQPQHF.

The chain employs TRBV4-1 and TRBJ1-6; D call uncertain. CDR3 length: 13 residues. Germline V lookup: CDR1 MGHRA, CDR2 YSYEKL. Trimming removed 4 bases at V and 9 bases at J, with 10 bases between. In nucleotides, the CDR3 is TGCGCCAGCAGCCCCGTGTCCGGTTCACCCCTCCACTTT. It translates to CASSPVSGSPLHF.

As regards this clonotype: A much larger clone sits a single nucleotide away, making a read error possible. V gene TRBV6-5 combines with J gene TRBJ2-6; 9 bases are shared with TRBD2. This CDR3 contains 16 residues. CDR1 is MNHEY and CDR2 is SVGAGI in the germline V gene. The V segment lost 4 bases and the J segment 1 base; nucleotides outside the gene matches: 2. Here the CDR3 reads CASSCSGGSGANVLTF. The CDR3 bases are TGTGCCAGCAGTTGCAGCGGGGGGTCTGGGGCCAACGTCCTGACTTTC.

The V gene is TRBV27, the J gene TRBJ2-7; D uncertain. CDR1 MNHEY and CDR2 SMNVEV come from the germline V gene (reference sequence). The CDR3 runs to 13 residues. Trimming removed 6 bases from V and 6 bases from J, with 15 bases in between. The CDR3 region is CASSPGPIAEQYF. CDR3 nucleotide sequence: TGTGCCAGCAGCCCCGGGCCGATTGCCGAGCAGTACTTC.

The V call is TRBV30, the J call TRBJ1-1, with TRBD1 identical over 8 bases. The germline V gene encodes CDR1 GTSNPN and CDR2 SVGIG (reference sequence). J lost 1 base, V lost 5 bases, and 3 bases had no gene match. The CDR3 consists of 13 residues. This chain's CDR3 is CAWWGQENTEAFF. DNA of the CDR3: TGTGCCTGGTGGGGACAGGAGAACACTGAAGCTTTCTTT. Supplemented by reference TRBV30 and TRBJ1-1, the full variable domain reads SQTIHQWPATLVQPVGSPLSLECTVEGTSNPNLYWYRQAAGRGLQLLFYSVGIGQISSEVPQNLSASRPQDRQFILSSKKLLLSDSGFYLCAWWGQENTEAFFGQGTRLTVV.

This clonotype was observed a few times. This chain connects TRBV4-1 to TRBJ2-7, with a weak D call TRBD2 (5 bases). Germline-derived CDR1 and CDR2 are MGHRA and YSYEKL. The CDR3 totals 15 residues. V lost 1 base and J lost 3, with 13 bases in between. DNA of the CDR3: TGCGCCAGCAGCCAAGTGGCAGTTGACTACTACGAGCAGTACTTC. It encodes CASSQVAVDYYEQYF.

The chain joins TRBV30 to TRBJ2-1; D tentatively fits TRBD1 or TRBD2 (5 bases each). The CDR3 extends over 14 amino acids. The V end was cut by 7 bases, the J end by 0 bases, with 13 bases between. The V gene's germline CDR1 is GTSNPN and CDR2 SVGIG (reference sequence). The CDR3 coding sequence is TGTGCCTCCTGGGACGCCAGCTCCTACAATGAGCAGTTCTTC. Its protein product is CASWDASSYNEQFF.

The rearrangement joins TRBV10-3 to TRBJ2-5; no firm D call. In germline, CDR1 is ENHRY, CDR2 SYGVKD. This CDR3 has 16 amino acids. Trimming took 1 base from V and 1 from J, leaving 13 bases between them. The DNA for the CDR3 is TGTGCCATCAGTGAGTTTCCCCTGGGGTCCCAAGAGACCCAGTACTTC. It translates to CAISEFPLGSQETQYF.

The sample holds a few counts of this clonotype. DNA for the CDR3: TGTGCCAGCAGTTTAGGTGCTAGCGGGATCACAGATACGCAGTATTTT. Its protein product is CASSLGASGITDTQYF. The genes are TRBV28 and TRBJ2-3, with 9 bases matching TRBD2. Germline V lookup: CDR1 MDHEN, CDR2 SYDVKM. The CDR3 is 16 residues long. V shed 2 bases and J 2 bases; nucleotides not matched to a gene: 5.

This clonotype has a count of ten or more. The genes are TRBV12-3 or TRBV12-4 and TRBJ1-2; D is ambiguous. The CDR3 is made up of 18 amino acids. Trimming took off 0 bases at V and 2 bases at J, with 19 bases between the two ends. CDR3 sequence reads: CASSLAIREDGENYGYTF. DNA of the CDR3: TGTGCCAGCAGTTTAGCGATTCGGGAAGACGGGGAGAACTATGGCTACACCTTC.

Ten or more counts support this clonotype. This chain connects TRBV18 to TRBJ2-5; no clear D gene. Trimming left V 0 bases short and J 4 bases short, with 12 bases between. Per germline, CDR1 KGHSH and CDR2 LQKENI. The CDR3 totals 15 residues. CDR3 coding DNA: TGTGCCAGCTCACCACCCGCTACGTGGGGAGAGACCCAGTACTTC. It specifies CASSPPATWGETQYF.

This clonotype turned up a few times. This chain connects TRBV27 to TRBJ1-1; TRBD1 agrees at 9 bases. CDR1 is MNHEY and CDR2 is SMNVEV in the germline V gene (reference sequence). The V gene end was trimmed by 5 bases and the J gene end by 0 bases; junction bases not matched to a gene: 13. The CDR3 extends over 18 amino acids. The CDR3 spells CASSNRDRARAMNTEAFF. The CDR3 DNA reads as TGTGCCAGCAGTAACCGGGACAGGGCAAGGGCAATGAACACTGAAGCTTTCTTT.

This clonotype has at least ten counts. This chain connects TRBV5-6 to TRBJ2-7; 8 bases agree with TRBD1. This CDR3 contains 15 residues. J gave up 2 bases and V 2 bases, and 6 bases lay outside the gene matches. Germline CDR1 SGHDT, CDR2 YYEEEE. The CDR3 DNA sequence: TGTGCCAGCAGCTTAGGGGCAGGGGGCACCTACGAGCAGTACTTC. Its protein is CASSLGAGGTYEQYF.

The V gene is TRBV19, the J gene TRBJ2-2; the D is unclear. Trimming removed 4 bases at V and 7 bases at J, with 10 bases between. The germline V gene encodes CDR1 LNHDA and CDR2 SQIVND (reference sequence). The CDR3 covers 13 residues. DNA of the CDR3: TGTGCCAGTAGTAGGCACTCCGGCGGGGAGCTGTTTTTT. It encodes CASSRHSGGELFF.

This clonotype was counted at least ten times. The chain links TRBV24-1 to TRBJ2-5; D might be TRBD1 (6 bases). CDR1 is KGHDR and CDR2 is SFDVKD in the germline V gene. The CDR3 totals 16 residues. The ends were cut back, 0 bases at V and 1 base at J, with 11 bases in the middle. The CDR3 reads CATSDLTGSGQETQYF. The DNA for the CDR3 is TGTGCCACCAGTGATTTGACAGGGAGTGGCCAAGAGACCCAGTACTTC.

This clonotype was observed many times. The V gene is TRBV2, the J gene TRBJ2-7; 16 bases match TRBD2. Germline CDR1 and CDR2: SNHLY and FYNNEI. The junction had 10 bases not matched to a gene; V was cut back by 6 bases and J by 5 bases. The length of the CDR3 is 17 residues. CDR3 DNA: TGTGCCAGCAGCGCCGGGACTAGCGGGAGGGCCGGCCACGAGCAGTACTTC. Translating it yields CASSAGTSGRAGHEQYF.

In this sample, this clonotype turned up a few times. The rearrangement links TRBV29-1 to TRBJ2-7; D may be TRBD2 (5 bases). The CDR3 is 13 residues long. The V end lost 3 bases, the J end lost 1 base, and 10 bases lay between the germline ends. CDR1 SQVTM and CDR2 ANQGSEA come from the germline V gene. DNA of the CDR3: TGCAGCGTTGAGGTCGGGGTTTCCTACGAGCAGTACTTC. Its protein product is CSVEVGVSYEQYF.

The chain joins TRBV13 to TRBJ2-5; 8 nucleotides align to TRBD2. V lost 2 bases, J lost 3 bases, and 11 bases stayed unmatched. CDR3 length: 17 amino acids. Germline assignment: CDR1 PRHDT and CDR2 FYEKMQ (reference sequence). The CDR3, as DNA: TGTGCCAGCAGCTTAAGGGGGGAGAGCGGGAGCGAAGAGACCCAGTACTTC. Amino acids: CASSLRGESGSEETQYF. Full variable domain (missing parts from reference TRBV13 and TRBJ2-5): AAGVIQSPRHLIKEKRETATLKCYPIPRHDTVYWYQQGPGQDPQFLISFYEKMQSDKGSIPDRFSAQQFSDYHSELNMSSLELGDSALYFCASSLRGESGSEETQYFGPGTRLLVL.

Concerning this clonotype: A read error may be the cause here, since a much bigger clone is one base away. The V gene is TRBV7-2, the J gene TRBJ1-3, with D unresolved. The CDR3 is 13 residues long. Deletions cut 4 bases from V and 0 bases from J, with 4 bases between. CDR1 is SGHTA, CDR2 FQGNSA, per germline. For the CDR3, the DNA is TGTGCCAGCAGCTGGGCCTCTGGAAACACCATATATTTT. This translates into CASSWASGNTIYF. Based on the CDR3 plus reference TRBV7-2 and TRBJ1-3, the full variable domain is GAGVSQSPSNKVTEKGKDVELRCDPISGHTALYWYRQSLGQGLEFLIYFQGNSAPDKSGLPSDRFSAERTGGSVSTLTIQRTQQEDSAVYLCASSWASGNTIYFGEGSWLTVV.

This clonotype showed up just a few times. The V gene is TRBV7-9, the J gene TRBJ1-4; tentatively, D is TRBD1 (5 bases). V was clipped by 3 bases and J by 5 bases, with 13 bases between them. The CDR3 runs to 15 residues. Looked up from germline, CDR1 is SEHNR and CDR2 is FQNEAQ (reference sequence). CDR3 loop: CASSFEGRVNEKLFF. CDR3 DNA: TGTGCCAGCAGCTTTGAGGGCAGGGTCAATGAAAAACTGTTTTTT.

This clonotype was seen at least ten times. The chain links TRBV7-2 to TRBJ1-2; tentative D call: TRBD1 (5 bases). This CDR3 is built from 15 residues. CDR1 is SGHTA and CDR2 is FQGNSA in the germline V gene. V was trimmed by 7 bases and J by 4 bases, leaving 19 bases between them. In nucleotides, the CDR3 is TGTGCCAGCACCCGCTCCGGTGCAGGGTTCTATGGCTACACCTTC. This codes for CASTRSGAGFYGYTF.

This clonotype has just a few counts. This chain joins TRBV9 and TRBJ1-2; D uncertain. Trimming shortened V by 3 bases and J by 3 bases, and 9 bases separated the two germline ends. This CDR3 comprises 13 residues. In germline, CDR1 is SGDLS, CDR2 YYNGEE. CDR3 in amino acids: CASSAGIHYGYTF. CDR3 sequence (DNA): TGTGCCAGCAGCGCCGGGATTCACTATGGCTACACCTTC. The whole variable domain, filled in from reference TRBV9 and TRBJ1-2, reads DSGVTQTPKHLITATGQRVTLRCSPRSGDLSVYWYQQSLDQGLQFLIQYYNGEERAKGNILERFSAQQFPDLHSELNLSSLELGDSALYFCASSAGIHYGYTFGSGTRLTVV.

The chain carries TRBV15 and TRBJ2-3; D is undetermined. Trimming took off 0 bases at V and 6 bases at J, with 13 bases between the two ends. There are 15 residues in the CDR3. Germline V gives CDR1 LNHNV, CDR2 YYDKDF (reference sequence). CDR3 sequence reads: CATSRDPTLGDTQYF. The CDR3 DNA is TGTGCCACCAGCAGAGATCCTACACTGGGGGATACGCAGTATTTT. Filled out from reference TRBV15 and TRBJ2-3, the complete variable domain reads DAMVIQNPRYQVTQFGKPVTLSCSQTLNHNVMYWYQQKSSQAPKLLFHYYDKDFNNEADTPDNFQSRRPNTSFCFLDIRSPGLGDTAMYLCATSRDPTLGDTQYFGPGTRLTVL.

The sample holds many counts of this clonotype. This chain links TRBV7-2 with TRBJ1-1; 7 nucleotides line up with TRBD1. The CDR3 has 14 amino acids. Germline CDR1 and CDR2: SGHTA and FQGNSA. The V and J ends lost 5 bases and 3 bases, in that order; junction bases with no gene match: 6. CDR3 nucleotides: TGTGCCAGCAGCCTACAGGGGTGGGACACTGAAGCTTTCTTT. It translates to CASSLQGWDTEAFF.

This clonotype was recorded at least ten times. V usage is TRBV28 and J usage is TRBJ1-5, with D unresolved. Germline V gene data show CDR1 as MDHEN and CDR2 as SYDVKM. The V end was cut by 3 bases, the J end by 0 bases, with 12 bases between. The CDR3 is 16 amino acids. CDR3 nucleotides: TGTGCCAGCAGTTTCATTCATAGGGCTAGCAATCAGCCCCAGCATTTT. This gives the protein CASSFIHRASNQPQHF.

This clonotype was detected many times. V gene TRBV12-3 or TRBV12-4 combines with J gene TRBJ1-1; D call uncertain. With 6 bases removed from V and 11 bases from J, the gap between germline ends came to 13 bases. This CDR3 comprises 11 residues. The CDR3 reads CASSARLGAFF. CDR3 nucleotide sequence: TGTGCCAGCAGCGCGCGGCTCGGGGCTTTCTTT.

This clonotype was seen a few times. The J gene is TRBJ2-2, the V gene TRBV18; TRBD1 might be the D (5 bases). The V and J ends lost 2 bases and 1 base respectively, with 8 bases between them. The CDR3 is 15 amino acids. The germline CDR1 and CDR2 sequences are KGHSH and LQKENI. The CDR3 coding sequence is TGTGCCAGCTCACCAGGCACAGGGAACACCGGGGAGCTGTTTTTT. This codes for CASSPGTGNTGELFF.

This clonotype was seen repeatedly, ten times or more. This chain connects TRBV12-3 or TRBV12-4 to TRBJ1-1, with D maybe TRBD1 (5 bases). V was trimmed by 6 bases and J by 5 bases, leaving 10 bases between them. The CDR3 has 12 amino acids. CDR3 residues: CASSGDGTEAFF. CDR3 in DNA: TGTGCCAGCAGCGGGGACGGGACTGAAGCTTTCTTT.

This clonotype was counted at least ten times. The CDR3 spells CASSLALGQAYGYTF. The CDR3 DNA is TGTGCCAGCAGCTTAGCCCTGGGGCAGGCCTATGGCTACACCTTC. The gene calls are TRBV7-2 and TRBJ1-2, with D possibly TRBD1 on 5 matching bases. Deletions cut 0 bases from V and 4 bases from J, with 12 bases between. The CDR3 is made up of 15 amino acids. Per the germline V gene, CDR1 is SGHTA and CDR2 is FQGNSA.